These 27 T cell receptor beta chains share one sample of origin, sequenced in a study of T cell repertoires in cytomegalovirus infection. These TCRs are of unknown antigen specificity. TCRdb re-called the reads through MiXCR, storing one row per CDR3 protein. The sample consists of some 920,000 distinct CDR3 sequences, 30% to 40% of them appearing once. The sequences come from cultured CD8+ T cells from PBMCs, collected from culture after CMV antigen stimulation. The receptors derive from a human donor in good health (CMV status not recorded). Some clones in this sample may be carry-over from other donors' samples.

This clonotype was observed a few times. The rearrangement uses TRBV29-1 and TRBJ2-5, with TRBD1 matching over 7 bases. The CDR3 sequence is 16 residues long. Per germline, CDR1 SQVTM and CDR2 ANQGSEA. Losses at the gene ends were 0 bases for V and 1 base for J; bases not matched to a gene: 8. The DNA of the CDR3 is TGCAGCGTTGAAGATCCCACCGGGACAGCCCAAGAGACCCAGTACTTC. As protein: CSVEDPTGTAQETQYF.

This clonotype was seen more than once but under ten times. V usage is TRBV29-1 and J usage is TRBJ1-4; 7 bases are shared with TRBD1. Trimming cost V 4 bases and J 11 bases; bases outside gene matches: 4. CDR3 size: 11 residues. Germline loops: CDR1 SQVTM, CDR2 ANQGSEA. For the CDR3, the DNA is TGCAGCGTTGCAGGGACAGAGAAACTGTTTTTT. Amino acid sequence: CSVAGTEKLFF.

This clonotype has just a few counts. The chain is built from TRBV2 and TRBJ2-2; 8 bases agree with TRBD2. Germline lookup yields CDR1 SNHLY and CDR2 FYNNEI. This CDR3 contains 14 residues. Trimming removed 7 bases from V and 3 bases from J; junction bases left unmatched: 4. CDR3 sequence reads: CASTGLAYTGELFF. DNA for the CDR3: TGTGCCAGCACCGGACTAGCTTACACCGGGGAGCTGTTTTTT.

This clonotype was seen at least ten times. This CDR3 is CASSQDLLAGRYNEQFF. CDR3 nucleotides: TGCGCCAGCAGCCAAGACCTACTAGCGGGGAGGTACAATGAGCAGTTCTTC. The gene calls are TRBV4-3 and TRBJ2-1; 10 bases align to TRBD2. The V segment lost 0 bases and the J segment 4 bases; nucleotides outside the gene matches: 6. The CDR3 sequence is 17 residues long. Germline CDR1 is LGHNA and CDR2 is YSLEER.

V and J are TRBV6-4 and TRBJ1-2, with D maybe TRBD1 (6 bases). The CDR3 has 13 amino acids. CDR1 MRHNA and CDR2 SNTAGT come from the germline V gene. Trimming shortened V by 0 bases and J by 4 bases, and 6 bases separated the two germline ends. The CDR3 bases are TGTGCCAGCAGTGACTCGGACAGCTATGGCTACACCTTC. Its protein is CASSDSDSYGYTF.

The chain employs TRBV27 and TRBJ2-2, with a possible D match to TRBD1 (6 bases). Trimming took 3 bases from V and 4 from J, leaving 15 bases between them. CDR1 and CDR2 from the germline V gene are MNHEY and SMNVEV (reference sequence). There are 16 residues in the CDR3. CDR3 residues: CASSLYPQGSTGELFF. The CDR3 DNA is TGTGCCAGCAGTTTGTACCCACAGGGATCCACCGGGGAGCTGTTTTTT.

The CDR3 is CASSENGTPNQPQHF. In DNA form, the CDR3 reads TGTGCCAGCAGCGAAAACGGGACACCAAATCAGCCCCAGCATTTT. The V gene is TRBV9, the J gene TRBJ1-5, with a weak D call TRBD1 (6 bases). CDR1 is SGDLS, CDR2 YYNGEE, per germline. The CDR3 is 15 residues long. Trimming took 3 bases from V and 4 from J, leaving 14 bases between them.

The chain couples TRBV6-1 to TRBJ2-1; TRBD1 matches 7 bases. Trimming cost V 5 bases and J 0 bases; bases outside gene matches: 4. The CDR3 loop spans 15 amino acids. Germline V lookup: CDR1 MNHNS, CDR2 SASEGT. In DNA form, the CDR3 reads TGTGCCAGCAGTAGGGGGCAAAGCTCCTACAATGAGCAGTTCTTC. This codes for CASSRGQSSYNEQFF.

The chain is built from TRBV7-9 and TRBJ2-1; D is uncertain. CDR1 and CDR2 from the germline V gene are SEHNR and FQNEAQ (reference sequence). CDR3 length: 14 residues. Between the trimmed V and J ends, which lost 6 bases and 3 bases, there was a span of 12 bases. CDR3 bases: TGTGCCAGCAGGCGGACGACGGACTACAATGAGCAGTTCTTC. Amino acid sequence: CASRRTTDYNEQFF.

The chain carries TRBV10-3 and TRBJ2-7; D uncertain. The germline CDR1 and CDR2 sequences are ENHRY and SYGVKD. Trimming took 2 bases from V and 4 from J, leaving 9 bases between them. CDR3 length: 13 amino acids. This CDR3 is CAISEMGWYEQYV. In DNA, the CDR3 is TGTGCCATCAGTGAGATGGGTTGGTACGAGCAGTACGTC.

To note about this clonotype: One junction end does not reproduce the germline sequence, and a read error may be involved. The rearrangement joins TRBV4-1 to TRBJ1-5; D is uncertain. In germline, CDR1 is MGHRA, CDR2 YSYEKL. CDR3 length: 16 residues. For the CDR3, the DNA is TGTGCCAGCAGCCCAGAGGTAACAGCCATCAATCAGCCCCAGCATTTT. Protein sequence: CASSPEVTAINQPQHF.

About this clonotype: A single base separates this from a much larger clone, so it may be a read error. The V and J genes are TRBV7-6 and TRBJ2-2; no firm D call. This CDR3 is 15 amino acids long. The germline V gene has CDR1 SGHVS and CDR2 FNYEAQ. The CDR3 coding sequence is TGTGCCAACAGCGTGACATATGCGAACACCGGGGAGCTGTTTTTT. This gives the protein CANSVTYANTGELFF.

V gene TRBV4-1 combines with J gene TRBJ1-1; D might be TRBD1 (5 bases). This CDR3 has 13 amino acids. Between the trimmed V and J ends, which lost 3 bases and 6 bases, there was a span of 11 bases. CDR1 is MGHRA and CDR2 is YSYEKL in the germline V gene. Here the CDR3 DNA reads TGCGCCAGCAGCCATAGTACAGGTCCTGAAGCTTTCTTT. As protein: CASSHSTGPEAFF.

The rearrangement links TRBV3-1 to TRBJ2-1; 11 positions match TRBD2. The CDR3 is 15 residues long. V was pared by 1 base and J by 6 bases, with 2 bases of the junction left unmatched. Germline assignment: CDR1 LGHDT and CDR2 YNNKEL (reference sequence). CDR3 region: CASSQGLAGFNEQFF. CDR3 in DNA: TGTGCCAGCAGCCAAGGACTAGCGGGATTCAATGAGCAGTTCTTC.

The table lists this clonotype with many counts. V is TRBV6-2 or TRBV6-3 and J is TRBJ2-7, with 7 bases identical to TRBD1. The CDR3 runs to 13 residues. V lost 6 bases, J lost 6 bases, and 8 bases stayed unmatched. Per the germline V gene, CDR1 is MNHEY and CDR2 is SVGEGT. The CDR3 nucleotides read TGTGCCAGCAGAAAAGTCTCAGGGGGCGAGCAGTACGTC. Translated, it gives CASRKVSGGEQYV.

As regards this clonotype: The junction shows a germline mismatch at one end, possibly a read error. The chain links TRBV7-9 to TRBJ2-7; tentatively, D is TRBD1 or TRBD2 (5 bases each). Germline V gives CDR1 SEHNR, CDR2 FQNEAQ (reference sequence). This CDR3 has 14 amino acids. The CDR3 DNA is TGTGCCAACAGCTGGGGACGCGGGTCCTACGAGCAGTACTTC. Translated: CANSWGRGSYEQYF.

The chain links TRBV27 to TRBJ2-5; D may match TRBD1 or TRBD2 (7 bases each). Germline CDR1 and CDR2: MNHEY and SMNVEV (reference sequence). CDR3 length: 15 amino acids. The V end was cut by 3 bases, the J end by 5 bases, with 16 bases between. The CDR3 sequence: CASSFRGGRIETQYF. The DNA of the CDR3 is TGTGCCAGCAGTTTCAGGGGGGGCCGTATTGAGACCCAGTACTTC.

CDR3 in DNA: TGCGCCAGCAGTGAGGTTACTACCGGGGAGCTGTTTTTT. This encodes CASSEVTTGELFF. This rearrangement joins TRBV10-2 to TRBJ2-2; the D is unclear. Germline V gives CDR1 WSHSY, CDR2 SAAADI. V was cut by 2 bases and J by 5 bases, with 6 bases left in between. This CDR3 is 13 amino acids long.

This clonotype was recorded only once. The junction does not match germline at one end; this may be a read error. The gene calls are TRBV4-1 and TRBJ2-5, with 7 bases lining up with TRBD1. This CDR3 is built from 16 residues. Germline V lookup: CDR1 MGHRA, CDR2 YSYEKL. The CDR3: CTSSQGWGTEQETQYF. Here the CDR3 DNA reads TGCACCAGCAGCCAAGGGTGGGGGACAGAACAAGAGACCCAGTACTTC.

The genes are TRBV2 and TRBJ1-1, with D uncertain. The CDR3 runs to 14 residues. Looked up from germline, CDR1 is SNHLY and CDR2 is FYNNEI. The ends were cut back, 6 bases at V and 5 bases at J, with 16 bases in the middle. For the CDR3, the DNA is TGTGCCAGCAGACTGAACCCCGTGGGGACTGAAGCTTTCTTT. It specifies CASRLNPVGTEAFF. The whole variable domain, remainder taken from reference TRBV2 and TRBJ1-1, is EPEVTQTPSHQVTQMGQEVILRCVPISNHLYFYWYRQILGQKVEFLVSFYNNEISEKSEIFDDQFSVERPDGSNFTLKIRSTKLEDSAMYFCASRLNPVGTEAFFGQGTRLTVV.

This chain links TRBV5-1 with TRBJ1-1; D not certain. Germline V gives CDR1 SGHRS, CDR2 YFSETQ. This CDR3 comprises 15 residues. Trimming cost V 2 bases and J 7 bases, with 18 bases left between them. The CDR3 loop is CASSFDPIDVGEAFF. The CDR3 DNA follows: TGCGCCAGCAGCTTCGACCCGATCGATGTGGGTGAAGCTTTCTTT.

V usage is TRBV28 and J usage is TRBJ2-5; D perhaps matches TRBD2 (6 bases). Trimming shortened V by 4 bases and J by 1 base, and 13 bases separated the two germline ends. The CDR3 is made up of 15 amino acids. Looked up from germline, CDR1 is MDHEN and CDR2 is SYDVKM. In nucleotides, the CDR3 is TGTGCCAGCAGTTCGGCCAGCGGGTCCCAAGAGACCCAGTACTTC. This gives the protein CASSSASGSQETQYF.

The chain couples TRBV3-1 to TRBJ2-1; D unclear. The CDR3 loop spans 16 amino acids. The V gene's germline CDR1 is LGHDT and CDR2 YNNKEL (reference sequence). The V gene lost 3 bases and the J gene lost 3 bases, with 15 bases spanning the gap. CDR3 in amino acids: CASSQKGTTYYNEQFF. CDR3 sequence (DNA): TGTGCCAGCAGCCAGAAGGGTACGACATACTACAATGAGCAGTTCTTC.

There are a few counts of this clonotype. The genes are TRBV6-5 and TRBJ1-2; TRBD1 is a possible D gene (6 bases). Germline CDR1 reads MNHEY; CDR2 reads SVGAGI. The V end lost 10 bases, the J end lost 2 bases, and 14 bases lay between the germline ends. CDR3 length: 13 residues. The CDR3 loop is CAIPGGSNYGYTF. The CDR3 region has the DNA TGTGCCATCCCGGGGGGCTCCAACTATGGCTACACCTTC.

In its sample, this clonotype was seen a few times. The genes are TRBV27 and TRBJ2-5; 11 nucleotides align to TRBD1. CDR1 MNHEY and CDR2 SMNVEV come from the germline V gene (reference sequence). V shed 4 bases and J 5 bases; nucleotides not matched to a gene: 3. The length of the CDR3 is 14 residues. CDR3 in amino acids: CASSSDRGHETQYF. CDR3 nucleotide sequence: TGTGCCAGCAGTTCGGACAGGGGGCATGAGACCCAGTACTTC.

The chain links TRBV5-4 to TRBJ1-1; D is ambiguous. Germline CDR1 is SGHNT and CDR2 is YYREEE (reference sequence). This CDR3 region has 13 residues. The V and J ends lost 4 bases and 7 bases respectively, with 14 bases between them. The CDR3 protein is CASSPNGVFEAFF. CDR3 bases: TGTGCCAGCAGCCCGAACGGAGTATTTGAAGCTTTCTTT.

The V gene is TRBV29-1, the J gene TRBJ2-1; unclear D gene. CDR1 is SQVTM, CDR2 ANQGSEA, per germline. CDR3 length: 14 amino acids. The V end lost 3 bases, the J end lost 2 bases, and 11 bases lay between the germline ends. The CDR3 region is CSVDGSKAYNEQFF. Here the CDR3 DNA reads TGCAGCGTTGACGGCAGCAAGGCCTACAATGAGCAGTTCTTC.